One sample yielded the 19 T cell receptor beta chains listed below, sequenced in a study of cytomegalovirus exposure and HLA in healthy donors. PCR primers comprised 60 Vbeta and 13 Jbeta primers. The table came from immunoSEQ multiplex PCR; TCRdb's copy has only in-frame clones and leaves some out. Seen here are approximately 97,000 clones, nearly 80% observed once, and the top ten hold over 4%. Sequencing used PBMCs. The source of these receptors is a middle-aged woman in good health and CMV-seropositive.

The gene calls are TRBV30 and TRBJ1-4; unclear D gene. The CDR3 is 12 residues long. Germline-derived CDR1 and CDR2 are GTSNPN and SVGIG (reference sequence). V was clipped by 6 bases and J by 5 bases, with 10 bases between them. The CDR3 region has the DNA TGTGCCTGTCACGCGGTAAATGAAAAACTGTTTTTT. Protein: CACHAVNEKLFF.

The CDR3 nucleotides are TGTGCCAGCAGCGTAGTGGAGACAGGGTTCGGGGAGCTGTTTTTT. Its translation is CASSVVETGFGELFF. The chain uses TRBV9 and TRBJ2-2, with 7 bases fitting TRBD1. The CDR3 is made up of 15 amino acids. CDR1 and CDR2 (germline): SGDLS, YYNGEE. Germline trimming cut 0 bases from V and 7 bases from J; bases unmatched to any gene: 6.

The V call is TRBV7-3, the J call TRBJ2-1, with D possibly matching TRBD2 (6 bases). Germline V lookup: CDR1 SGHTA, CDR2 FQGTGA. The CDR3 loop spans 16 amino acids. Trimming pared 2 bases from V and 1 base from J, leaving 12 bases between. Here the CDR3 DNA reads TGTGCCAGCAGCTTACAACCGGGAGCGTCCTACAATGAGCAGTTCTTC. This translates into CASSLQPGASYNEQFF.

The gene calls are TRBV19 and TRBJ2-1, with TRBD1 matching over 7 bases. The CDR3 length is 13 residues. CDR1 and CDR2 (germline): LNHDA, SQIVND (reference sequence). Unmatched junction bases numbered 2, after V lost 6 bases and J lost 3 bases. The CDR3 loop is CASRWDSYNEQFF. In DNA, the CDR3 is TGTGCCAGTAGGTGGGACAGCTACAATGAGCAGTTCTTC.

The J gene is TRBJ1-5, the V gene TRBV19, with D tentatively TRBD1 (5 bases). The germline V gene has CDR1 LNHDA and CDR2 SQIVND (reference sequence). The CDR3 runs 16 residues. V was clipped by 7 bases and J by 3 bases, with 19 bases between them. CDR3 in amino acids: CASTKGWGTDNQPQHF. CDR3 sequence (DNA): TGTGCCAGTACCAAAGGATGGGGGACTGACAATCAGCCCCAGCATTTT.

This chain connects TRBV23-1 to TRBJ1-5, with D possibly TRBD1 on 6 matching bases. TRBV23-1 is an ORF; its function is uncertain. V lost 3 bases to trimming and J lost 0 bases, with 18 bases between them. This CDR3 has 18 residues. The CDR3 nucleotides are TGCGCCAGCAGTCACCCCCGGGACAAGCATAATAGCAATCAGCCCCAGCATTTT. Its translation is CASSHPRDKHNSNQPQHF.

The rearrangement links TRBV2 to TRBJ2-3, with 11 bases fitting TRBD2. J was trimmed by 4 bases and V by 6 bases; bases with no gene match: 9. Germline V CDR1 and CDR2: SNHLY, FYNNEI. This CDR3 spans 16 amino acids. The CDR3 bases are TGTGCCAGCAGCGTAACTAGCGGGAGTTCGGCAGATACGCAGTATTTT. As protein: CASSVTSGSSADTQYF.

The chain combines TRBV19 with TRBJ2-1; a weak D match, TRBD1 (5 bases). The V gene lost 3 bases and the J gene lost 3 bases, with 9 bases spanning the gap. The length of the CDR3 is 14 residues. Germline CDR1 LNHDA, CDR2 SQIVND (reference sequence). In DNA form, the CDR3 reads TGTGCCAGTAGTATGGCAGGGAACTACAATGAGCAGTTCTTC. It is translated as CASSMAGNYNEQFF.

The genes are TRBV6-1 and TRBJ2-4; 8 nucleotides agree with TRBD1. V was clipped by 4 bases and J by 4 bases; unmatched bases: 6. Germline V lookup: CDR1 MNHNS, CDR2 SASEGT. The CDR3 loop spans 15 amino acids. The CDR3 sequence is CASSGGYRGKNIQYF. The CDR3 coding sequence is TGTGCCAGCAGTGGGGGCTACAGGGGGAAAAACATTCAGTACTTC.

The V call is TRBV19, the J call TRBJ2-3, with 9 bases lining up with TRBD2. With V trimmed by 8 bases and J by 2 bases, 14 bases remained unmatched. The CDR3 is made up of 17 amino acids. The germline V gene encodes CDR1 LNHDA and CDR2 SQIVND (reference sequence). The CDR3 here is CASGTRNSGGFTDTQYF. The CDR3 DNA sequence: TGTGCCAGTGGGACCCGTAATAGCGGGGGTTTCACAGATACGCAGTATTTT.

This chain links TRBV6-1 with TRBJ1-1, with a possible D match to TRBD1 (6 bases). Looked up from germline, CDR1 is MNHNS and CDR2 is SASEGT. The CDR3 totals 14 residues. Trimming took off 6 bases at V and 1 base at J, with 12 bases between the two ends. Here the CDR3 reads CASSRTVTNTEAFF. CDR3 nucleotides: TGTGCCAGCAGCAGGACAGTTACGAACACTGAAGCTTTCTTT.

This clone was picked up a small number of times. The CDR3 here is CASSDFDRGVSNEQFF. CDR3 nucleotide sequence: TGTGCCAGCAGTGACTTCGACAGGGGAGTTTCGAATGAGCAGTTCTTC. The genes are TRBV6-4 and TRBJ2-1; 8 nucleotides align to TRBD1. Germline values: CDR1 MRHNA, CDR2 SNTAGT. The CDR3 is 16 residues long. Losses at the gene ends were 1 base for V and 7 bases for J; bases not matched to a gene: 9.

This clone was found once. This sequence joins TRBV5-1 and TRBJ2-3, with 9 positions matching TRBD2. V dropped 0 bases and J dropped 5; count of bases not matched to a gene: 10. CDR3 size: 17 residues. The germline V gene has CDR1 SGHRS and CDR2 YFSETQ. The CDR3 spells CASSLAQIAGERDTQYF. CDR3 DNA: TGCGCCAGCAGCTTGGCCCAAATAGCGGGAGAAAGAGATACGCAGTATTTT.

The chain joins TRBV11-2 to TRBJ2-5, with D perhaps matching TRBD2 (6 bases). Germline CDR1 and CDR2: SGHAT and FQNNGV. The CDR3 loop spans 15 amino acids. Trimming left V 5 bases short and J 5 bases short, with 18 bases between. As DNA, the CDR3 is TGTGCCAGCAGCCCCCCACTAGCCAGCTTTGAGACCCAGTACTTC. Encoded protein: CASSPPLASFETQYF.

The CDR3 loop reads CASGLVPPGFSSYEQYF. The CDR3 region has the DNA TGTGCTAGTGGTTTGGTACCCCCGGGGTTTAGCTCCTACGAGCAGTACTTC. V is TRBV12-5 and J is TRBJ2-5, with TRBD2 as a possible D gene (5 bases). The J call may be incorrect, as the DNA end agrees better with TRBJ2-7. CDR3 length: 17 amino acids. CDR1 is LGHNT and CDR2 is FRNRAP in the germline V gene.

The chain uses TRBV2 and TRBJ1-5; 7 positions agree with TRBD1. CDR3 size: 18 residues. The J segment lost 3 bases and the V segment lost 6 bases, leaving 17 bases of the junction unmatched. Germline CDR1 reads SNHLY; CDR2 reads FYNNEI. CDR3 in amino acids: CASRPFRDSPIANQPQHF. CDR3 in DNA: TGTGCCAGCAGACCATTCCGGGACAGCCCCATCGCCAATCAGCCCCAGCATTTT.

V and J are TRBV10-3 and TRBJ1-5, with D possibly TRBD1 on 5 matching bases. CDR3 length: 13 amino acids. Trimming left V 2 bases short and J 6 bases short, with 8 bases between. CDR1 is ENHRY, CDR2 SYGVKD, per germline. CDR3: CAISEPGGQPQHF. DNA for the CDR3: TGTGCCATCAGTGAGCCGGGGGGTCAGCCCCAGCATTTT.

This clone was recorded once. CDR3 DNA sequence: TGTGCCAGCAGCTTAGGGACTCACTATGGCTACACCTTC. This codes for CASSLGTHYGYTF. The chain recombines TRBV7-8 with TRBJ1-2; D ambiguous. This CDR3 has 13 residues. V gave up 1 base and J gave up 3 bases, with 6 bases separating them. Germline lookup yields CDR1 SGHVS and CDR2 FQNEAQ.

Remarks on this clone: This sample includes further DNA sequences coding for the same CDR3. The rearrangement links TRBV10-3 to TRBJ2-1, with TRBD1 matching 7 bases. Trimming at V came to 3 bases and at J to 0 bases, leaving 2 bases not matched to a gene. Germline V gene sequence: CDR1 ENHRY, CDR2 SYGVKD. There are 15 residues in the CDR3. The CDR3 loop reads CAISERDSSYNEQFF. The CDR3 DNA is TGTGCCATCAGTGAAAGGGACAGCTCCTACAATGAGCAGTTCTTC.